The entry below gives a single T cell receptor (beta chain) sequence along with its context. Its antigen is unidentified. TCRdb itself ran the reads through MiXCR, one entry per CDR3 protein. This table holds some 120,000 distinct CDR3 sequences, 32% found once. This entry comes from a study of T cell repertoires in cytomegalovirus infection. Study background: Both a matching HLA type and CMV infection were indicated by public TCR beta signatures. Study-wide points: CMV-specific TCR beta clonotypes restricted by HLA-C dominated the ex vivo response.

The germline V gene has CDR1 LNHDA and CDR2 SQIVND (reference sequence). CDR3 length equals 17 residues. After removal of 7 bases from V and 7 bases from J, the junction contained 18 bases not matched to a gene. The material sequenced was CD8+ T cells from cultured PBMCs, taken from culture after CMV antigen stimulation. The rearrangement joins TRBV19 to TRBJ2-1; 8 nucleotides agree with TRBD1. The clonotype originates from a human donor in good health (CMV status not recorded). Some clones in this sample may be carry-over from other donors' samples. The CDR3 sequence is CASNSGGFSLKGNEQFF. CDR3 bases: TGTGCCAGTAATTCAGGGGGCTTCAGTCTCAAGGGGAATGAGCAGTTCTTC.